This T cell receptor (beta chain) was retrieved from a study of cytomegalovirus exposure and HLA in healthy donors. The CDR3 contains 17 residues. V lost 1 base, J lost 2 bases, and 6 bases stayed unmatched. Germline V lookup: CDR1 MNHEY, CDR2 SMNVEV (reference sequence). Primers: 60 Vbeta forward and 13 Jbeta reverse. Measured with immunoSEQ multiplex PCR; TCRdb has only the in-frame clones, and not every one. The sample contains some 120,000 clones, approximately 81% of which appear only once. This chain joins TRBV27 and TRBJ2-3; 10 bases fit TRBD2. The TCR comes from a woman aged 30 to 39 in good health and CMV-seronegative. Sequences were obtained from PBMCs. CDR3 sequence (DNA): TGTGCCAGCAGTTTATACCCTAGCGGGAGATCCACAGATACGCAGTATTTT. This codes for CASSLYPSGRSTDTQYF.